These 18 T cell receptor beta chains originate from one sample sequenced in a study of blood T cell repertoires in COVID-19. Sequencing was performed with immunoSEQ multiplex PCR; in TCRdb, only in-frame clones are kept and a portion is missing. The sample holds around 150,000 clones, about 86% seen once. Material: peripheral blood. The receptors originated from a man between 70 and 80 years old with acute or convalescent COVID-19.

This clone was observed a single time. CDR3 loop: CTSIRGDRGRNNEQFF. CDR3 bases: TGCACCAGCATCCGGGGGGACAGGGGGCGAAACAATGAGCAGTTCTTC. The gene calls are TRBV1 and TRBJ2-1; the table gives TRBD1 as D, unverified against the DNA. TRBV1 is marked as a pseudogene. There are 16 residues in the CDR3.

Only a few counts were recorded for this clone. The chain links TRBV19 to TRBJ1-5; tentatively, D is TRBD1 (6 bases). Germline CDR1 is LNHDA and CDR2 is SQIVND (reference sequence). Trimming stripped 10 bases from V and 0 bases from J, with 22 bases between. This CDR3 comprises 17 residues. The CDR3 coding sequence is TGTGCCATGAGGGATTCACCGGGACATAATAGCAATCAGCCCCAGCATTTT. This translates into CAMRDSPGHNSNQPQHF.

The chain links TRBV7-2 to TRBJ1-3, with a weak D call TRBD1 (6 bases). V lost 4 bases, J lost 4 bases, and 14 bases lay in between. The CDR3 contains 15 residues. The germline gives CDR1 SGHTA, CDR2 FQGNSA. The CDR3: CASSSYRVSGNTIYF. CDR3 DNA: TGTGCCAGCAGCTCCTACAGGGTCTCAGGAAACACCATATATTTT.

The V call is TRBV7-2, the J call TRBJ1-4, with 8 bases fitting TRBD1. CDR1 and CDR2 from the germline V gene are SGHTA and FQGNSA. This CDR3 comprises 14 residues. With V trimmed by 5 bases and J by 10 bases, 9 bases remained unmatched. The DNA of the CDR3 is TGTGCCAGCAGCCCAGGGGGCGCGCGTCGAAAACTGTTTTTT. Its protein product is CASSPGGARRKLFF.

This chain joins TRBV24-1 and TRBJ2-1; 8 bases line up with TRBD2. The junction had 5 bases not matched to a gene; V was cut back by 1 base and J by 4 bases. There are 16 residues in the CDR3. Germline CDR1 reads KGHDR; CDR2 reads SFDVKD. CDR3 residues: CATSDLGTSGYNEQFF. CDR3 in DNA: TGTGCCACCAGTGATTTAGGAACTAGCGGATACAATGAGCAGTTCTTC.

This clone was seen just once. The rearrangement uses TRBV12-3 or TRBV12-4 and TRBJ2-2; the D is unclear. The germline V and J ends were trimmed by 7 bases and 7 bases, with 13 bases remaining between them. This CDR3 is built from 13 residues. The CDR3 sequence is CASTDRYGGELFF. CDR3 bases: TGTGCCAGCACTGATCGATACGGCGGGGAGCTGTTTTTT.

The rearrangement joins TRBV28 to TRBJ1-2, with no clear D. The germline V and J ends were trimmed by 3 bases and 4 bases, with 9 bases remaining between them. This CDR3 contains 13 residues. CDR1 MDHEN and CDR2 SYDVKM come from the germline V gene. In nucleotides, the CDR3 is TGTGCCAGCAGTTTCCCCAGACTCTATGGCTACACCTTC. It translates to CASSFPRLYGYTF.

This clone was observed once. V is TRBV10-3 and J is TRBJ2-5, with 9 bases fitting TRBD2. The germline gives CDR1 ENHRY, CDR2 SYGVKD. With V trimmed by 6 bases and J by 4 bases, 3 bases remained unmatched. The CDR3 covers 13 residues. As DNA, the CDR3 is TGTGCCATCAGCGGGACTAGCTCAGAGACCCAGTACTTC. It codes for CAISGTSSETQYF.

The chain joins TRBV13 to TRBJ2-3; D is undetermined. Trimming left V 6 bases short and J 2 bases short, with 12 bases between. The CDR3 is made up of 14 amino acids. From germline, CDR1 is PRHDT and CDR2 FYEKMQ (reference sequence). The CDR3 sequence: CASRRLEFTDTQYF. The CDR3 bases are TGTGCCAGCAGGAGGCTGGAATTCACAGATACGCAGTATTTT. The entire variable domain, with the rest obtained from reference TRBV13 and TRBJ2-3, is as follows: AAGVIQSPRHLIKEKRETATLKCYPIPRHDTVYWYQQGPGQDPQFLISFYEKMQSDKGSIPDRFSAQQFSDYHSELNMSSLELGDSALYFCASRRLEFTDTQYFGPGTRLTVL.

The V call is TRBV5-6, the J call TRBJ2-5; TRBD1 is a possible D gene (7 bases). This CDR3 has 15 amino acids. Germline CDR1 reads SGHDT; CDR2 reads YYEEEE. The V gene lost 4 bases and the J gene lost 2 bases, with 15 bases spanning the gap. The CDR3 is CASSGGTAYQETQYF. The CDR3 region has the DNA TGTGCCAGCAGCGGGGGGACAGCCTATCAAGAGACCCAGTACTTC. The entire variable domain, with the rest obtained from reference TRBV5-6 and TRBJ2-5, is as follows: DAGVTQSPTHLIKTRGQQVTLRCSPKSGHDTVSWYQQALGQGPQFIFQYYEEEERQRGNFPDRFSGHQFPNYSSELNVNALLLGDSALYLCASSGGTAYQETQYFGPGTRLLVL.

The chain is built from TRBV19 and TRBJ2-3, with a weak D call TRBD2 (5 bases). The V gene's germline CDR1 is LNHDA and CDR2 SQIVND (reference sequence). V was cut by 3 bases and J by 2 bases, with 12 bases left in between. CDR3 length: 15 amino acids. The CDR3 is CASSIRSGFTDTQYF. The CDR3 DNA is TGTGCCAGTAGTATTAGGAGCGGATTCACAGATACGCAGTATTTT.

V gene TRBV28 combines with J gene TRBJ1-1; the match to TRBD1 covers 10 bases. This CDR3 is built from 14 residues. J gave up 1 base and V 6 bases, and 2 bases lay outside the gene matches. CDR1 and CDR2 (germline): MDHEN, SYDVKM. The CDR3 is CASRGTGENTEAFF. The CDR3 nucleotides are TGTGCCAGCAGGGGGACAGGGGAGAACACTGAAGCTTTCTTT.

The rearrangement links TRBV9 to TRBJ2-3; 8 nucleotides agree with TRBD2. Germline V gene data show CDR1 as SGDLS and CDR2 as YYNGEE. This CDR3 is built from 15 residues. V shed 0 bases and J 9 bases; nucleotides not matched to a gene: 9. The CDR3 sequence is CASSVVPGGYKTQYF. Written as DNA, the CDR3 is TGTGCCAGCAGCGTAGTACCGGGAGGGTACAAAACGCAGTATTTT.

The chain uses TRBV7-9 and TRBJ2-7; D unresolved. This CDR3 region has 13 residues. With 5 bases removed from V and 5 bases from J, the gap between germline ends came to 13 bases. Per germline, CDR1 SEHNR and CDR2 FQNEAQ (reference sequence). The CDR3 sequence: CASSPFLRDEQYF. In DNA form, the CDR3 reads TGTGCCAGCAGCCCCTTCTTACGGGACGAGCAGTACTTC.

The chain links TRBV7-3 to TRBJ2-3; TRBD2 agrees at 10 bases. The CDR3 consists of 17 residues. The ends lost 2 bases at V and 2 bases at J; junction bases unmatched: 7. CDR1 SGHTA and CDR2 FQGTGA come from the germline V gene. This CDR3 reads CASSLGLAGALTDTQYF. The CDR3 DNA reads as TGTGCCAGCAGCTTAGGGCTAGCGGGAGCTCTCACAGATACGCAGTATTTT.

The genes are TRBV7-3 and TRBJ1-3, with D tentatively TRBD1 (5 bases). The CDR3 length is 14 residues. Germline V gene data show CDR1 as SGHTA and CDR2 as FQGTGA. Trimming removed 2 bases at V and 4 bases at J, with 9 bases between. CDR3 region: CASSLSGNGNTIYF. The DNA of the CDR3 is TGTGCCAGCAGCTTATCAGGGAACGGAAACACCATATATTTT.

Concerning this clone: In the same sample, other DNA sequences code for this CDR3. The V and J genes are TRBV7-2 and TRBJ2-1, with D possibly being TRBD2 (5 bases). With 2 bases removed from V and 3 bases from J, the gap between germline ends came to 11 bases. From germline, CDR1 is SGHTA and CDR2 FQGNSA. The CDR3 is 15 residues long. CDR3 sequence: CASSLLAGDYNEQFF. CDR3 DNA: TGTGCCAGCAGCTTACTTGCCGGGGACTACAATGAGCAGTTCTTC.

CDR3: CASRPHRRAHEQYF. The CDR3 DNA sequence: TGCGCCAGCAGGCCCCACAGGAGGGCCCACGAGCAGTACTTC. The V and J genes are TRBV4-3 and TRBJ2-7, with D maybe TRBD2 (6 bases). V was clipped by 6 bases and J by 5 bases, with 17 bases between them. Germline CDR1 and CDR2: LGHNA and YSLEER. This CDR3 is built from 14 residues.